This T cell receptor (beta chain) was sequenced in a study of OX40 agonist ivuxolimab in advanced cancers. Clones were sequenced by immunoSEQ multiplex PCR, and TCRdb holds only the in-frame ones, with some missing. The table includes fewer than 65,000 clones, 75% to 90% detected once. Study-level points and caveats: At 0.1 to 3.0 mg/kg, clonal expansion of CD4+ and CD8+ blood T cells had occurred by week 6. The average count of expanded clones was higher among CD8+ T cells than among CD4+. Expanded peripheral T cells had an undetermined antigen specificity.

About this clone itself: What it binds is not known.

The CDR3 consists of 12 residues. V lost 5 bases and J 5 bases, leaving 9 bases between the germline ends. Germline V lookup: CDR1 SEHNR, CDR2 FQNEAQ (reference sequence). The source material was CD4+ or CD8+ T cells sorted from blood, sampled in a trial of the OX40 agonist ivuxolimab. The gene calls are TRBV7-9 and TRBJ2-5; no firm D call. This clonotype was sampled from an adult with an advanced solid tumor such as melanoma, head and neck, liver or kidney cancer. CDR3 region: CASSPLTETQYF. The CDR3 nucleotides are TGTGCCAGCAGCCCCCTTACGGAGACCCAGTACTTC.